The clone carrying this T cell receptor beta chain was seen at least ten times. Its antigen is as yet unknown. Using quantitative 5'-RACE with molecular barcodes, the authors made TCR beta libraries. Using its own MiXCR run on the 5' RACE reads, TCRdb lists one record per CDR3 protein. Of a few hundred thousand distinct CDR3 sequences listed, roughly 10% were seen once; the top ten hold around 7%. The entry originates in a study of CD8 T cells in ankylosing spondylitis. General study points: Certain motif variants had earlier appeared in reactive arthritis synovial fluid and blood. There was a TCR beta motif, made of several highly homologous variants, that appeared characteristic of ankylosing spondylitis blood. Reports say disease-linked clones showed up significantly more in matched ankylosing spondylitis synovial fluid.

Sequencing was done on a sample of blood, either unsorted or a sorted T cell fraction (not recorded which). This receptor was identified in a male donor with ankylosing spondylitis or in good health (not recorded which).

CDR3 nucleotides: TGTGCCAGCAGGCCCCGTAGGCTAGCGGGAAACACAGATACGCAGTATTTT. It is translated as CASRPRRLAGNTDTQYF. The rearrangement links TRBV28 to TRBJ2-3; 9 nucleotides align to TRBD2. The CDR3 extends over 17 amino acids. The germline V gene has CDR1 MDHEN and CDR2 SYDVKM. V shed 6 bases and J 2 bases; nucleotides not matched to a gene: 12.